This T cell receptor beta chain originates from a study of response to subunit inactivated influenza vaccine. V was clipped by 0 bases and J by 4 bases, with 7 bases between them. The V gene's germline CDR1 is LGHNA and CDR2 YNFKEQ. The CDR3 spans 14 residues. TCRdb redid the calling of the RT-PCR reads with MiXCR, one entry per CDR3 protein. The sample includes about 700,000 distinct CDR3 sequences, about 14% of them seen just once. The source was PBMCs from blood, collected around 14 days before vaccination. The clonotype was recovered from a man in his fifties or sixties who received an inactivated influenza vaccine. The rearrangement links TRBV4-2 to TRBJ1-5; D is unclear. The CDR3 coding sequence is TGTGCCAGCAGCCAAGAACTGCTAAATCAGCCCCAGCATTTT. It codes for CASSQELLNQPQHF.